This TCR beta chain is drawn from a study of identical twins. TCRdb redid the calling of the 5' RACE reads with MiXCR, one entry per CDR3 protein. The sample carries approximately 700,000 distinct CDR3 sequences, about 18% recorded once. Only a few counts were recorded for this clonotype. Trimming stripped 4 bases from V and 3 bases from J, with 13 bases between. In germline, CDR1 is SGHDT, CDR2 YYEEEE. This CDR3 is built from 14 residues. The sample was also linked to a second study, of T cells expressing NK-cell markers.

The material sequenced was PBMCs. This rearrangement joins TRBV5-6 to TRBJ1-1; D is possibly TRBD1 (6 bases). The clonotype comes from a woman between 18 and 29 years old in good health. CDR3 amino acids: CASSPRQAYTEAFF. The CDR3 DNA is TGTGCCAGCAGCCCCAGACAGGCGTACACTGAAGCTTTCTTT.